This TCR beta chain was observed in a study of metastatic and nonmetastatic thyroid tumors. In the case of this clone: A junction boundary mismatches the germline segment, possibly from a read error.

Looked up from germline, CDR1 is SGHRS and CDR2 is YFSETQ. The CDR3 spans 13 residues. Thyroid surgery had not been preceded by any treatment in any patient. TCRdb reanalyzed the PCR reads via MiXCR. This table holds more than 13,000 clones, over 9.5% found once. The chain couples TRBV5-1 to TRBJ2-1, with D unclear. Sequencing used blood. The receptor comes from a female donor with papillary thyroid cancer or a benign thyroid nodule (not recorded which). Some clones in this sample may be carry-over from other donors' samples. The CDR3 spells CASSSSQSNEQLF. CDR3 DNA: TGCGCCAGCAGTTCGAGTCAATCCAACGAGCAGCTCTTC.